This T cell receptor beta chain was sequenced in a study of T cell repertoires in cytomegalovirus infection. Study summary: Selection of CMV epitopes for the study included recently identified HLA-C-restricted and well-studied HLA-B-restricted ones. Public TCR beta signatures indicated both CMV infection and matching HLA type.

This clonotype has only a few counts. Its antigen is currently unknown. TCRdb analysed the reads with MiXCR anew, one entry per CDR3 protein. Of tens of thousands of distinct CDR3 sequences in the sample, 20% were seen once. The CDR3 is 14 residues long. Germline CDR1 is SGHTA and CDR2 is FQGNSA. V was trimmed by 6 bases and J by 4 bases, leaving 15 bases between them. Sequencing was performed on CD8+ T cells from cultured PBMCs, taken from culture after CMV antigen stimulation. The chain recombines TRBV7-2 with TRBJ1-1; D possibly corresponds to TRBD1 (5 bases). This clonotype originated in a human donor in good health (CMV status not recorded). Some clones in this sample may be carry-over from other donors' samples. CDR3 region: CASRPVGGITEAFF. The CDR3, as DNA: TGTGCCAGCAGACCGGTCGGGGGTATCACTGAAGCTTTCTTT.